This T cell receptor (beta chain) was found in a study of technical replicates of blood from a few donors. Assay used: immunoSEQ multiplex PCR; TCRdb lists only in-frame clones, some missing. The sample holds 50,000 to 70,000 clones; roughly 90% are singletons and the top ten take around 5%. Trimming pared 0 bases from V and 6 bases from J, leaving 14 bases between. The CDR3 contains 16 residues. CDR1 is KGHSH, CDR2 LQKENI, per germline. Sequencing was performed on PBMCs. The receptor was derived from a human donor in good health. Some clones in this sample may be carry-over from other donors' samples. This sequence joins TRBV18 and TRBJ2-2, with D tentatively TRBD1 (5 bases). This chain's CDR3 is CASSPPERTTAGELFF. DNA of the CDR3: TGTGCCAGCTCACCACCGGAACGGACAACAGCCGGGGAGCTGTTTTTT.